This entry concerns a single TCR beta chain. The data were taken from a study of shared clonotypes between healthy human individuals. The protocol was immunoSEQ multiplex PCR, while the TCRdb copy is restricted to in-frame clones and leaves out a portion. The sample lists 980,000 or so clones; 76% were seen once. The V and J ends lost 6 bases and 0 bases respectively, with 11 bases between them. Germline-derived CDR1 and CDR2 are KGHSH and LQKENI. The CDR3 runs to 14 residues. The genes are TRBV18 and TRBJ1-1, with no clear D. Sequences were obtained from memory CD4+ T cells sorted from blood. Subset in this sample: CD45RA-negative fraction. This TCR was sampled from a man aged 18 to 29 in good health. The DNA for the CDR3 is TGTGCCAGCTCGACGATCTTCATGAACACTGAAGCTTTCTTT. Translated, it gives CASSTIFMNTEAFF.